This is a list of T cell receptor beta chains from one sample in a study of T cell responses to AZD1222 COVID-19 vaccine. Sequenced by immunoSEQ multiplex PCR; TCRdb stores in-frame clones only, minus some. Among about 130,000 clones, more than 85% were seen once, and the ten largest hold approximately 2%. The sequences come from peripheral blood, collected 28 days after the second AZD1222 dose. These receptors were obtained from an adult who received the AZD1222 COVID-19 vaccine. Each CDR3 is given with its conserved first and last residue. Each record gives: D gene, J gene, V gene, clone size, CDR3 DNA, CDR3 protein. D genes are given only for firm matches. Where a row states a size, it is once, few, many or the class of an expanded clone; other rows omit it.

>.|TRBJ2-2|TRBV28|.
TGTGCGGCGGGTTCTGACACCGGGGAGCTGTTTTTT
CAAGSDTGELFF
>.|TRBJ1-6|TRBV12-3/TRBV12-4|.
TGTGCCAGCAGTTTAATGACGAATTCACCCCTCCACTTT
CASSLMTNSPLHF
>TRBD1|TRBJ2-7|TRBV18|.
TGTGCCAGCTCGGGCGGGACAGGACTAACCTACGAGCAGTACTTC
CASSGGTGLTYEQYF
>.|TRBJ1-5|TRBV6-1|.
TGTGCCAGCAGTGAATACCAGCCCCAGCATTTT
CASSEYQPQHF
>.|TRBJ1-1|TRBV5-6|.
TGTGCCAGCAGCTTGATAACAGTGAACACTGAAGCTTTCTTT
CASSLITVNTEAFF
>.|TRBJ1-6|TRBV6-1|.
TGTGCCAGCAGTGACCTGACTAATTCACCCCTCCACTTT
CASSDLTNSPLHF
>.|TRBJ2-1|TRBV7-8|.
TGTGCCAGCAGCTTAGCAGCCGGGACTCCTTCCTACAATGAGCAGTTCTTC
CASSLAAGTPSYNEQFF
>.|TRBJ2-3|TRBV6-2/TRBV6-3|few
TGTGCCAGCAGTATTTCCACAGATACGCAGTATTTT
CASSISTDTQYF
>.|TRBJ1-1|TRBV7-3|few
TGTGCCAGCAGTCGATCCCAACAGGGAAGCACTGAAGCTTTCTTT
CASSRSQQGSTEAFF
>TRBD2|TRBJ2-3|TRBV6-4|.
TGTGCCAGCAGTAGCGGGGGGGACACAGATACGCAGTATTTT
CASSSGGDTDTQYF
>.|TRBJ2-2|TRBV9|.
TGTGCCAGCAGCGTAGATGGGGGCGGCACCGGGGAGCTGTTTTTT
CASSVDGGGTGELFF
>TRBD1|TRBJ1-1|TRBV30|.
TGTGCCTGGACCTCCTTGACAGGGAGCACTGAAGCTTTCTTT
CAWTSLTGSTEAFF
>.|TRBJ1-4|TRBV5-1|.
TGCGCCAGCAGACGAGGGCAGTATGATGAAAAACTGTTTTTT
CASRRGQYDEKLFF
>TRBD2|TRBJ2-7|TRBV18|.
TGTGCCAGCTCACCAAGGACTAGCGGAACCTACGAGCAGTACTTC
CASSPRTSGTYEQYF
>.|TRBJ1-5|TRBV25-1|once
TGTGCCAGCAGTGACACTATTTGGGCAGCAAATAGCAATCAGCCCCAGCATTTT
CASSDTIWAANSNQPQHF
>.|TRBJ1-1|TRBV7-9|once
TGTGCCAGCAGCTTACCGGCCCTTGAAGCTTTCTTT
CASSLPALEAFF
>.|TRBJ1-1|TRBV19|once
TGTGCCAGTAGGCGGGACCCCCATGGGGGCACTGAAGCTTTCTTT
CASRRDPHGGTEAFF
>.|TRBJ2-4|TRBV5-6|.
TGTGCCAGCAGTGGGGGGGCCAAAAACATTCAGTACTTC
CASSGGAKNIQYF
>.|TRBJ1-5|TRBV6-5|.
TGTGCCAGCAGTTACTCGACAGGCGACAATCAGCCCCAGCATTTT
CASSYSTGDNQPQHF
>TRBD2|TRBJ2-2|TRBV19|.
TGTGCCAGTAGTATATTGAGCGGGGGTAAAAACACCGGGGAGCTGTTTTTT
CASSILSGGKNTGELFF
>.|TRBJ1-1|TRBV5-1|.
TGCGCCAGCAGCTTGGCTAGGGAAGGCCCGAACACTGAAGCTTTCTTT
CASSLAREGPNTEAFF
>TRBD1|TRBJ1-2|TRBV6-4|.
TGTGCCAGCAGTCGTCCCGGGACAGGGCCGAGCGGATATGGCTACACCTTC
CASSRPGTGPSGYGYTF
>TRBD2|TRBJ2-5|TRBV5-1|.
TGCGCCAGCAGCTCATCACTAGCGGGGGAATATGAGACCCAGTACTTC
CASSSSLAGEYETQYF
>.|TRBJ2-2|TRBV7-3|.
TGTGCCAGCAGTACGGGACTTCCCGCGAACACCGGGGAGCTGTTTTTT
CASSTGLPANTGELFF
>.|TRBJ1-1|TRBV15|.
TGTGCCACCAGCAGAGGTCGACAAATGAACACTGAAGCTTTCTTT
CATSRGRQMNTEAFF
>.|TRBJ2-7|TRBV4-1|once
TGCGCCAGCAGCCATCGTAACAGGTCCAGCTCCTACGAGCAGTACTTC
CASSHRNRSSSYEQYF
>TRBD1|TRBJ1-2|TRBV11-2|.
TGTGCCAGCTACCTTCCGGGCAGGGGGCGGAAAAACTATGGCTACACCTTC
CASYLPGRGRKNYGYTF